This T cell receptor (beta chain) was obtained from a study of T cell repertoires in cytomegalovirus infection. Study-wide background: It was the public TCR beta signatures that indicated both CMV infection and matching HLA type.

This clonotype has a handful of counts. The target antigen is unknown. TCRdb ran MiXCR on the reads and lists one entry per CDR3 protein. The data show approximately 1,000,000 distinct CDR3 sequences, 30% to 40% seen once. With V trimmed by 6 bases and J by 6 bases, 8 bases remained unmatched. The CDR3 is made up of 13 amino acids. Looked up from germline, CDR1 is MNHEY and CDR2 is SMNVEV (reference sequence). Study results and caveats: What dominated the ex vivo response were HLA-C-restricted CMV-specific TCR beta clonotypes. Pooled public TCR beta family frequency picked out CMV carriers with the relevant HLA.

Source: cultured CD8+ T cells from PBMCs, taken from culture after CMV antigen stimulation. The clonotype was recovered from a human donor in good health (CMV status not recorded). Some clones in this sample may be carry-over from other donors' samples. The chain combines TRBV27 with TRBJ2-7, with TRBD2 matching over 7 bases. CDR3 region: CASSLTLASEQYF. The CDR3 DNA is TGTGCCAGCAGCCTGACACTAGCGAGCGAGCAGTACTTC.